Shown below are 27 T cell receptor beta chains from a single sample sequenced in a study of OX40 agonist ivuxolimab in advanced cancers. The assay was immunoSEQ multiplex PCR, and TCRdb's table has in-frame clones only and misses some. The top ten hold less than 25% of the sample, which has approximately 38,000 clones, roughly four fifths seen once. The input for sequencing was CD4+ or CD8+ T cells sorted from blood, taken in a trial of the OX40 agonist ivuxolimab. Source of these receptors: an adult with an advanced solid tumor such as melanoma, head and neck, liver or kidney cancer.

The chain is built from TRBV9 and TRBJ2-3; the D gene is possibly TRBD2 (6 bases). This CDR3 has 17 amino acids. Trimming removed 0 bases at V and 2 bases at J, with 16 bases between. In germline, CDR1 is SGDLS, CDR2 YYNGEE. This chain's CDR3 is CASSVATGLSYTDTQYF. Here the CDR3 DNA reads TGTGCCAGCAGCGTAGCTACGGGACTCTCATACACAGATACGCAGTATTTT.

CDR3 bases: TGTGCCAGAAGCTACGAACGGCTGGGACAGAAACCCGGGGAGACCCAGTACTTC. Its protein is CARSYERLGQKPGETQYF. The chain employs TRBV5-3 and TRBJ2-5; 7 bases are a match to TRBD1. TRBV5-3 is identified as an open reading frame with a role that is uncertain. Trimming at V came to 3 bases and at J to 5 bases, leaving 19 bases not matched to a gene. The CDR3 totals 18 residues.

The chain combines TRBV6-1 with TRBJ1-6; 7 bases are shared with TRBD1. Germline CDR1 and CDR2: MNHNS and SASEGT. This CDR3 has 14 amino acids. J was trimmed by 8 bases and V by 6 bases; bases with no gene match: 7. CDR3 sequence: CASSRRGQYSPLHF. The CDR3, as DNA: TGTGCCAGCAGCCGAAGGGGACAGTATTCACCCCTCCACTTT.

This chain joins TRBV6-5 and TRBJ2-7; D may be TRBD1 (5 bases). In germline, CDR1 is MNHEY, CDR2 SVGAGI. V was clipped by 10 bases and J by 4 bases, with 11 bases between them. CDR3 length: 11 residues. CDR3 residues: CATPTGYEQYF. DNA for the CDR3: TGTGCCACCCCCACAGGTTACGAGCAGTACTTC.

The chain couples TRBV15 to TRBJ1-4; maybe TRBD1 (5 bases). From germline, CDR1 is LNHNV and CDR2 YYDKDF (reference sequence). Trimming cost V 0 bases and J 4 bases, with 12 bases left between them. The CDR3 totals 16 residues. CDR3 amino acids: CATSRDKTASNEKLFF. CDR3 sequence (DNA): TGTGCCACCAGCAGAGATAAGACAGCCAGTAATGAAAAACTGTTTTTT.

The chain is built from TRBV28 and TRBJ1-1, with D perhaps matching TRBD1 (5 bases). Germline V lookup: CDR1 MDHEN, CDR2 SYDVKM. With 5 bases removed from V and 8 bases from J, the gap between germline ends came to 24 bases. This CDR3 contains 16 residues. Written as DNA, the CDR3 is TGTGCCAGCAGTCCCCCGGGGGAGGGATCCCGGCGGGAAGCTTTCTTT. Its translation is CASSPPGEGSRREAFF.

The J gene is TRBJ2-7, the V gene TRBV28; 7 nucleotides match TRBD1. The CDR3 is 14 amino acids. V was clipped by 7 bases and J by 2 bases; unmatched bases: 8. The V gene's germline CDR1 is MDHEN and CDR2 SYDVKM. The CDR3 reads CASTVTGAAYEQYF. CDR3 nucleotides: TGTGCCAGCACTGTAACAGGGGCCGCCTACGAGCAGTACTTC.

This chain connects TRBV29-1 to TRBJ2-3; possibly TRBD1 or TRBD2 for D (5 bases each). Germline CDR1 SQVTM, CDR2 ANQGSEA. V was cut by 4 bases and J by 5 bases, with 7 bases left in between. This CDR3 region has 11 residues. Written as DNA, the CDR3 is TGCAGCGTTGGGGACGGAGATACGCAGTATTTT. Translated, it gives CSVGDGDTQYF.

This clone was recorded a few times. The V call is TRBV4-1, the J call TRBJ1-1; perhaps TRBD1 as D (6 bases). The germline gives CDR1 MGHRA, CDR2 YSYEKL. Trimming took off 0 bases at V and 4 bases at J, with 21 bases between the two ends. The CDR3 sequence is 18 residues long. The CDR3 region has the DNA TGCGCCAGCAGCCAAGAACCCACAGGGATCGTTTTGAGCACTGAAGCTTTCTTT. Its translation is CASSQEPTGIVLSTEAFF.

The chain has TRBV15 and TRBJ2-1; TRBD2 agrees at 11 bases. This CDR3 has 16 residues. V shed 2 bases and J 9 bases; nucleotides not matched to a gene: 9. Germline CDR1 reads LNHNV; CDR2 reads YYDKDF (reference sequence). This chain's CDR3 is CATSRPLAGELGEQFF. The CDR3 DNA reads TGTGCCACCAGCAGACCACTAGCGGGAGAATTAGGTGAGCAGTTCTTC.

CDR3 protein: CASSTSWGGEQYF. CDR3 coding DNA: TGTGCCAGTTCGACTAGCTGGGGAGGGGAGCAGTACTTC. The chain joins TRBV27 to TRBJ2-7, with 7 bases aligning to TRBD2. J was trimmed by 7 bases and V by 9 bases; bases with no gene match: 12. Germline assignment: CDR1 MNHEY and CDR2 SMNVEV (reference sequence). The CDR3 has 13 amino acids.

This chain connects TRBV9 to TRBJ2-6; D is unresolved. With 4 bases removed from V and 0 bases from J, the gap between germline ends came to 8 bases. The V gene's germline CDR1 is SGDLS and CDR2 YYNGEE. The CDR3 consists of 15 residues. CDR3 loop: CASSLLGSGANVLTF. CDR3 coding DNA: TGTGCCAGCAGCCTTCTGGGCTCTGGGGCCAACGTCCTGACTTTC.

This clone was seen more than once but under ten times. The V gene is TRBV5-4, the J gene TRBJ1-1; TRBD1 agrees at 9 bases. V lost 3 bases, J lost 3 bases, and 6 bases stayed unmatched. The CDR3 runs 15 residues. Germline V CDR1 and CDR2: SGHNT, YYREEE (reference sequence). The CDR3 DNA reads TGTGCCAGCAGCTCCCGACAGGGGGTCGACACTGAAGCTTTCTTT. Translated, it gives CASSSRQGVDTEAFF.

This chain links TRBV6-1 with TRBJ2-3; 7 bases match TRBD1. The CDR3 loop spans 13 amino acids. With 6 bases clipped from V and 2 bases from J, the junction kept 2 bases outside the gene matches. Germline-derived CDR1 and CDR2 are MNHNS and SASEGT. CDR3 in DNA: TGTGCCAGCAGGACAGGGAACACAGATACGCAGTATTTT. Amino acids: CASRTGNTDTQYF.

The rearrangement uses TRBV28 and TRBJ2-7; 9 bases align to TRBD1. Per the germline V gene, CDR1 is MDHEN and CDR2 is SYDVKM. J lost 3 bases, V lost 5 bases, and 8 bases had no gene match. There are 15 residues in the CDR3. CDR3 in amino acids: CASSDTGGASYEQYF. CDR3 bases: TGTGCCAGCAGTGACACAGGGGGCGCAAGCTACGAGCAGTACTTC.

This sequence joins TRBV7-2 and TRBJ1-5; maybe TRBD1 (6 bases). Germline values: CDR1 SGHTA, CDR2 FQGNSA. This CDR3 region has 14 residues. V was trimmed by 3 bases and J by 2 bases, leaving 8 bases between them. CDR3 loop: CASSLTGGNQPQHF. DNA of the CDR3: TGTGCCAGCAGCTTGACAGGTGGCAATCAGCCCCAGCATTTT.

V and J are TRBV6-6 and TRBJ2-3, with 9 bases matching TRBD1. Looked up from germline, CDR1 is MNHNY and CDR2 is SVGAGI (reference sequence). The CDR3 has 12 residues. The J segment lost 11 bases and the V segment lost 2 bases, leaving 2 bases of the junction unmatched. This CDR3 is CASSYGTGWQYF. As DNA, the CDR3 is TGTGCCAGCAGTTACGGGACAGGGTGGCAGTATTTT.

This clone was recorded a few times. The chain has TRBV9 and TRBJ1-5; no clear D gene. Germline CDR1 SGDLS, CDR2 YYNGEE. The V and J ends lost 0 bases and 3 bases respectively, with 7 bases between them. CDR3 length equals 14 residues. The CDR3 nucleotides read TGTGCCAGCAGCGTAGAGGCGGACAATCAGCCCCAGCATTTT. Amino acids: CASSVEADNQPQHF.

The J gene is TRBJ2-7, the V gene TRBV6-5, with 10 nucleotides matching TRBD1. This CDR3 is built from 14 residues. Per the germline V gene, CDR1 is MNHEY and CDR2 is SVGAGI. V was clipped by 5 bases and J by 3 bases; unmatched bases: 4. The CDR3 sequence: CASSKRDRGYEQYF. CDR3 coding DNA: TGTGCCAGCAGTAAGAGGGACAGGGGCTACGAGCAGTACTTC.

The CDR3 loop reads CASSPGGLSNQPQHF. Written as DNA, the CDR3 is TGTGCCAGCAGCCCAGGGGGTTTGAGCAATCAGCCCCAGCATTTT. The chain couples TRBV28 to TRBJ1-5; 7 positions match TRBD1. CDR1 is MDHEN and CDR2 is SYDVKM in the germline V gene. Trimming took 6 bases from V and 1 from J; bases not matched to a gene: 6. The CDR3 consists of 15 residues. Complete variable domain (other parts from reference TRBV28 and TRBJ1-5): DVKVTQSSRYLVKRTGEKVFLECVQDMDHENMFWYRQDPGLGLRLIYFSYDVKMKEKGDIPEGYSVSREKKERFSLILESASTNQTSMYLCASSPGGLSNQPQHFGDGTRLSIL.

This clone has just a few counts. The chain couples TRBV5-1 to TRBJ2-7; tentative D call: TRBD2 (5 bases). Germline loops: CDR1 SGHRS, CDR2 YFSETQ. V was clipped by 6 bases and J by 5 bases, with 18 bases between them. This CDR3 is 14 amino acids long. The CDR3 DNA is TGCGCCAGCAACGAGGGTGTCGCATCCCACGAGCAGTACTTC. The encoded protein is CASNEGVASHEQYF.

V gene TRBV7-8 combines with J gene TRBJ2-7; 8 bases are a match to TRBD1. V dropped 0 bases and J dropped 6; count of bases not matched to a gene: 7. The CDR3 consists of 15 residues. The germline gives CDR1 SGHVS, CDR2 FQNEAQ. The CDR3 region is CASSLAAGGASEQYF. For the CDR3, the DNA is TGTGCCAGCAGCTTAGCGGCAGGGGGCGCTTCCGAGCAGTACTTC.

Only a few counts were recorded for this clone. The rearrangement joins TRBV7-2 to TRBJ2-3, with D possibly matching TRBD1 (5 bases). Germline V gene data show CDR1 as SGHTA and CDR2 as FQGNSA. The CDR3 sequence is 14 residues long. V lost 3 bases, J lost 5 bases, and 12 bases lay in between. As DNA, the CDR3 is TGTGCCAGCAGCTTTTTGTCTCAGGGAGATACGCAGTATTTT. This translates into CASSFLSQGDTQYF.

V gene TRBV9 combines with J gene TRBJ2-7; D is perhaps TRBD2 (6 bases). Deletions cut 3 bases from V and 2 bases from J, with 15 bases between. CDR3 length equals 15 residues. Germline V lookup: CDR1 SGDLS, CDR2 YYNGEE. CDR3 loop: CASSEGLALAYEQYF. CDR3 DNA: TGTGCCAGCAGCGAGGGACTTGCCCTTGCCTACGAGCAGTACTTC.

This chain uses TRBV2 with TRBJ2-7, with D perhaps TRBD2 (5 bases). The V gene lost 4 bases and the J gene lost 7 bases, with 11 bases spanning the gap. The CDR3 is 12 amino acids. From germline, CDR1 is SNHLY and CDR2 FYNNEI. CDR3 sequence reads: CASSGERGEQYF. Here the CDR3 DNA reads TGTGCCAGCAGTGGGGAACGGGGAGAGCAGTACTTC.

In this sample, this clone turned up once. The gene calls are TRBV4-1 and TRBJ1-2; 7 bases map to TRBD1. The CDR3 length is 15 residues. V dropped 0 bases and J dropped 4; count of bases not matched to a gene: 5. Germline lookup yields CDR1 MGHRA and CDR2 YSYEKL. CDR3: CASSQDVGTVYGYTF. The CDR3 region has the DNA TGCGCCAGCAGCCAAGATGTAGGGACAGTCTATGGCTACACCTTC.

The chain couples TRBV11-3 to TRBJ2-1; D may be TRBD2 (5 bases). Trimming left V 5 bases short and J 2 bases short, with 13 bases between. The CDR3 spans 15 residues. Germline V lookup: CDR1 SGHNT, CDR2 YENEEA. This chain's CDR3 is CASSNSGEAYNEQFF. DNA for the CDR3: TGTGCCAGCAGCAACAGCGGAGAGGCCTACAATGAGCAGTTCTTC. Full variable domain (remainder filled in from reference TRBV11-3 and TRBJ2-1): EAGVVQSPRYKIIEKKQPVAFWCNPISGHNTLYWYLQNLGQGPELLIRYENEEAVDDSQLPKDRFSAERLKGVDSTLKIQPAELGDSAVYLCASSNSGEAYNEQFFGPGTRLTVL.